This T cell receptor beta chain derives from a study of blood T cell repertoires in COVID-19. This clone was seen a few times. CDR1 is MDHEN, CDR2 SYDVKM, per germline. The CDR3 length is 12 residues. Trimming took off 4 bases at V and 0 bases at J, with 3 bases between the two ends. Clones were read by immunoSEQ multiplex PCR, and TCRdb kept only the in-frame ones, dropping some. The repertoire holds some 190,000 clones, with about 88% as singletons. Sequenced sample: peripheral blood. The receptor was derived from a middle-aged woman who had recovered from COVID-19. This chain links TRBV28 with TRBJ1-2; unclear D gene. This CDR3 is CASSSSNYGYTF. For the CDR3, the DNA is TGTGCCAGCAGTTCGTCTAACTATGGCTACACCTTC.